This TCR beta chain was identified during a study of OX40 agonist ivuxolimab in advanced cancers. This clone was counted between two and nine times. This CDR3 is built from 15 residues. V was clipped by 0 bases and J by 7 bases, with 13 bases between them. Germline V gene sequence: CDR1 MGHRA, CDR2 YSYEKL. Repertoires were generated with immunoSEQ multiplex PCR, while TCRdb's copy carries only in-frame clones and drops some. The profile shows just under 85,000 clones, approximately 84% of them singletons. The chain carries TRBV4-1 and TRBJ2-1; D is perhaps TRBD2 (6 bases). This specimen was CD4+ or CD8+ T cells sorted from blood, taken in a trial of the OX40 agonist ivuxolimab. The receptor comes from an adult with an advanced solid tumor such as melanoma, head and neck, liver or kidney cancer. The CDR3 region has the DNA TGCGCCAGCAGCCAAGAGGGACTCTACCGGAATGAGCAGTTCTTC. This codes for CASSQEGLYRNEQFF.